This T cell receptor (beta chain) is drawn from a study of shared clonotypes between healthy human individuals. Sequencing used immunoSEQ multiplex PCR; TCRdb keeps in-frame clones, though not all of them. The repertoire holds about 2,500,000 clones, with around 90% as singletons. A word on this clone: The antigen is unknown. Additional DNA sequences in this sample encode the identical CDR3.

General study results and limits: When naive CD4 clonotypes were compared across several donors, 4% to 5.5% were shared. Depth was large, yet rarefaction showed that sorted-subset sequencing was incomplete.

This CDR3 contains 15 residues. The J segment lost 6 bases and the V segment lost 0 bases, leaving 5 bases of the junction unmatched. Germline CDR1 is SGHRS and CDR2 is YFSETQ. The rearrangement uses TRBV5-1 and TRBJ2-1; TRBD2 matches 8 bases. Sequenced sample: naive CD4+ T cells sorted from blood. Subset denoted: CD45RA+ positively selected. The origin of this receptor is a young man in good health. The CDR3 protein is CASSLEAGAANEQFF. The DNA for the CDR3 is TGCGCCAGCAGCTTGGAAGCGGGGGCTGCCAATGAGCAGTTCTTC.